Presented here are 29 T cell receptor beta chains from one specimen sequenced in a study of T-cell reconstitution after alpha-beta-depleted transplantation in children. TCRbeta library preparation incorporated unique molecular identifiers. TCRdb re-called the PCR reads through MiXCR, storing one row per CDR3 protein. The sample records roughly 500,000 distinct CDR3 sequences, about 30% being singletons. Sequencing was performed on PBMCs from the stem cell graft donor, taken from the stem cell graft. These receptor sequences come from a human donor who donated a stem cell graft to a child with aplastic anemia.

V is TRBV12-3 or TRBV12-4 and J is TRBJ2-5, with D unclear. The ends were cut back, 0 bases at V and 1 base at J, with 6 bases in the middle. The CDR3 runs 14 residues. CDR3 loop: CASSLASTQETQYF. CDR3 coding DNA: TGTGCCAGCAGTTTAGCGAGTACCCAAGAGACCCAGTACTTC.

CDR3 residues: CASSEGIEAFF. The CDR3 DNA sequence: TGCGCCAGCAGCGAAGGGATCGAAGCTTTCTTT. The chain employs TRBV5-1 and TRBJ1-1; D is uncertain. CDR3 size: 11 residues. In germline, CDR1 is SGHRS, CDR2 YFSETQ. The germline V and J ends were trimmed by 4 bases and 8 bases, with 9 bases remaining between them. Filled out from reference TRBV5-1 and TRBJ1-1, the complete variable domain reads KAGVTQTPRYLIKTRGQQVTLSCSPISGHRSVSWYQQTPGQGLQFLFEYFSETQRNKGNFPGRFSGRQFSNSRSEMNVSTLELGDSALYLCASSEGIEAFFGQGTRLTVV.

This clonotype was detected a few times. The chain recombines TRBV15 with TRBJ2-5; the D gene is possibly TRBD1 (6 bases). The V gene lost 5 bases and the J gene lost 4 bases, with 17 bases spanning the gap. The germline CDR1 and CDR2 sequences are LNHNV and YYDKDF (reference sequence). The CDR3 runs 15 residues. As DNA, the CDR3 is TGTGCCACCAGCGAACAACAGGGCCCCGCAGAGACCCAGTACTTC. The encoded protein is CATSEQQGPAETQYF.

CDR3: CASRVRRTNTEAFF. For the CDR3, the DNA is TGTGCCAGCAGGGTACGAAGGACAAACACTGAAGCTTTCTTT. V gene TRBV6-2 or TRBV6-3 combines with J gene TRBJ1-1; a possible D gene is TRBD1 (5 bases). Trimming pared 6 bases from V and 2 bases from J, leaving 13 bases between. This CDR3 is 14 amino acids long. Germline CDR1 MNHEY, CDR2 SVGEGT.

This clonotype occurred a few times. The chain carries TRBV11-2 and TRBJ2-7, with 13 bases aligning to TRBD2. V shed 5 bases, J shed 3 bases, and the junction held 7 bases outside the gene matches. CDR1 is SGHAT and CDR2 is FQNNGV in the germline V gene. The CDR3 spans 16 residues. This CDR3 is CASSPRLAGGLYEQYF. For the CDR3, the DNA is TGTGCCAGCAGCCCTCGACTAGCGGGAGGTCTCTACGAGCAGTACTTC.

The CDR3 reads CASSLLVVSNQPQHF. CDR3 nucleotide sequence: TGTGCCAGCAGCTTGTTGGTCGTCAGCAATCAGCCCCAGCATTTT. The genes are TRBV5-5 and TRBJ1-5; no definite D call. CDR3 length: 15 residues. Deletions cut 1 base from V and 1 base from J, with 9 bases between. The germline V gene has CDR1 SGHKS and CDR2 YYEKEE (reference sequence).

The CDR3 sequence: CASSLIVAYTDTQYF. DNA of the CDR3: TGCGCCAGCAGCTTGATAGTAGCGTACACAGATACGCAGTATTTT. The chain recombines TRBV5-1 with TRBJ2-3, with a tentative D call TRBD2 (5 bases). V lost 1 base and J 2 bases, leaving 11 bases between the germline ends. Germline V CDR1 and CDR2: SGHRS, YFSETQ. This CDR3 has 15 residues.

Only a few counts were recorded for this clonotype. The chain has TRBV7-9 and TRBJ2-1, with 7 bases fitting TRBD1. The CDR3 totals 17 residues. From germline, CDR1 is SEHNR and CDR2 FQNEAQ (reference sequence). The V gene end was trimmed by 5 bases and the J gene end by 5 bases; junction bases not matched to a gene: 15. This CDR3 is CASSPPPSDRNDNEQFF. CDR3 coding DNA: TGTGCCAGCAGCCCCCCCCCCTCGGACAGGAATGACAATGAGCAGTTCTTC.

The chain joins TRBV27 to TRBJ2-1; 9 bases align to TRBD1. With 5 bases clipped from V and 5 bases from J, the junction kept 7 bases outside the gene matches. The germline V gene has CDR1 MNHEY and CDR2 SMNVEV (reference sequence). CDR3 length: 15 amino acids. The CDR3 sequence: CASSLGRTGDNEQFF. The DNA of the CDR3 is TGTGCCAGCAGTCTAGGCCGGACAGGGGACAATGAGCAGTTCTTC.

This clonotype has just a few counts. The chain uses TRBV4-3 and TRBJ1-2; possibly TRBD1 for D (5 bases). The CDR3 sequence is 16 residues long. V lost 0 bases and J lost 0, with 11 bases in between. Germline V gives CDR1 LGHNA, CDR2 YSLEER. CDR3 loop: CASSQEWGVPNYGYTF. The CDR3 nucleotides are TGCGCCAGCAGCCAAGAATGGGGGGTCCCTAACTATGGCTACACCTTC.

The rearrangement joins TRBV4-3 to TRBJ2-3; weak D call: TRBD2 (5 bases). V lost 2 bases and J 5 bases, leaving 8 bases between the germline ends. Germline V gene lookup returns CDR1 LGHNA and CDR2 YSLEER. CDR3 size: 13 residues. For the CDR3, the DNA is TGCGCCAGCAGCCAAATGAGGGAAGATACGCAGTATTTT. Encoded protein: CASSQMREDTQYF.

This clonotype was seen once. The V call is TRBV28, the J call TRBJ2-1, with 8 bases fitting TRBD2. J lost 9 bases, V lost 4 bases, and 11 bases had no gene match. The germline CDR1 and CDR2 sequences are MDHEN and SYDVKM. This CDR3 spans 15 amino acids. The CDR3 is CASSSAQRESGEQFF. The CDR3, as DNA: TGTGCCAGCAGTTCCGCCCAGCGGGAGAGTGGTGAGCAGTTCTTC.

The CDR3 coding sequence is TGTGCCAGCAGTTACGGACGAATCGGACAGCCAACATCTCCTGAAAAACTGTTTTTT. Protein product: CASSYGRIGQPTSPEKLFF. This chain links TRBV6-5 with TRBJ1-4, with a possible D match to TRBD1 (6 bases). The V and J ends lost 2 bases and 7 bases respectively, with 26 bases between them. Germline-derived CDR1 and CDR2 are MNHEY and SVGAGI. The CDR3 covers 19 residues.

CDR3 nucleotides: TGTGCCAGCTCACCACCCATGGCTGACAATCAGCCCCAGCATTTT. This translates into CASSPPMADNQPQHF. The chain employs TRBV18 and TRBJ1-5; D remains unclear. V dropped 0 bases and J dropped 3 bases, with 9 bases sitting between them. The CDR3 is made up of 15 amino acids. The germline V gene encodes CDR1 KGHSH and CDR2 LQKENI.

This clonotype was seen only a few times. V gene TRBV12-3 or TRBV12-4 combines with J gene TRBJ2-5; 8 positions agree with TRBD2. The V and J ends lost 3 bases and 4 bases, in that order; junction bases with no gene match: 4. This CDR3 contains 14 residues. CDR3 sequence: CASSLGGGTETQYF. The CDR3 nucleotides are TGTGCCAGCAGTTTGGGCGGGGGGACAGAGACCCAGTACTTC.

The chain recombines TRBV7-6 with TRBJ1-3; the D is unclear. The CDR3 loop spans 17 amino acids. Germline V lookup: CDR1 SGHVS, CDR2 FNYEAQ. Trimming pared 4 bases from V and 1 base from J, leaving 17 bases between. This CDR3 reads CASSSPPVRSSGNTIYF. In DNA, the CDR3 is TGTGCCAGCAGCTCCCCACCCGTGCGGAGTTCTGGAAACACCATATATTTT.

The chain links TRBV5-1 to TRBJ2-1; the match to TRBD2 covers 7 bases. V lost 4 bases to trimming and J lost 7 bases; unmatched junction nucleotides: 8. This CDR3 region has 14 residues. Germline loops: CDR1 SGHRS, CDR2 YFSETQ. The CDR3 nucleotides are TGCGCCAGCAGCATCCGACTAGCAAGGAATGAGCAGTTCTTC. Translated: CASSIRLARNEQFF.

The sample holds a few counts of this clonotype. This sequence joins TRBV5-1 and TRBJ2-1, with D perhaps assigned TRBD1 or TRBD2 (6 bases each). The V gene lost 3 bases and the J gene lost 3 bases, with 16 bases spanning the gap. The CDR3 loop spans 16 amino acids. CDR1 and CDR2 (germline): SGHRS, YFSETQ. DNA for the CDR3: TGCGCCAGCAGCTCGATGACTAGGGACATCTACAATGAGCAGTTCTTC. Amino acids: CASSSMTRDIYNEQFF.

This clonotype has only a few counts. The chain combines TRBV11-2 with TRBJ2-2; 7 nucleotides align to TRBD2. Germline V gene data show CDR1 as SGHAT and CDR2 as FQNNGV. CDR3 length: 18 residues. V lost 1 base, J lost 0 bases, and 8 bases stayed unmatched. The CDR3 nucleotides read TGTGCCAGCAGCTTAGTCCCTGCGGGAGACACGAACACCGGGGAGCTGTTTTTT. It encodes CASSLVPAGDTNTGELFF.

The chain combines TRBV9 with TRBJ1-1; 11 bases agree with TRBD1. The CDR3 consists of 16 residues. Looked up from germline, CDR1 is SGDLS and CDR2 is YYNGEE. The J segment lost 0 bases and the V segment lost 3 bases, leaving 4 bases of the junction unmatched. CDR3 sequence (DNA): TGTGCCAGCAGCGGGACAGGGGGCTGGATGAACACTGAAGCTTTCTTT. The encoded protein is CASSGTGGWMNTEAFF.

This clonotype has just a few counts. V usage is TRBV20-1 and J usage is TRBJ2-1; 8 bases agree with TRBD2. This CDR3 contains 17 residues. V dropped 5 bases and J dropped 6; count of bases not matched to a gene: 18. CDR1 is DFQATT, CDR2 SNEGSKA, per germline (reference sequence). The CDR3: CSAGGLAGRGLSNEQFF. The CDR3 DNA follows: TGCAGTGCTGGGGGGCTAGCGGGCAGAGGGCTGAGCAATGAGCAGTTCTTC.

The rearrangement joins TRBV29-1 to TRBJ1-4, with 10 bases aligning to TRBD1. The ends lost 1 base at V and 10 bases at J; junction bases unmatched: 6. CDR3 length: 14 amino acids. CDR1 SQVTM and CDR2 ANQGSEA come from the germline V gene. Here the CDR3 reads CSVEVRDRGGKLFF. The CDR3 DNA reads TGCAGCGTTGAAGTGCGGGACAGGGGTGGAAAACTGTTTTTT.

The chain is built from TRBV10-3 and TRBJ1-1; D is perhaps TRBD1 (5 bases). Deletions cut 10 bases from V and 1 base from J, with 16 bases between. Germline loops: CDR1 ENHRY, CDR2 SYGVKD. The CDR3 extends over 14 amino acids. The CDR3 DNA is TGTGCCACCCAGGGCCGCCAGGAGAACACTGAAGCTTTCTTT. Its translation: CATQGRQENTEAFF.

This clonotype was recorded only once. The rearrangement links TRBV29-1 to TRBJ1-1; D is undetermined. V lost 2 bases and J lost 0, with 7 bases in between. In germline, CDR1 is SQVTM, CDR2 ANQGSEA. This CDR3 is built from 13 residues. In DNA form, the CDR3 reads TGCAGCGTTGAACGGAGCATGAACACTGAAGCTTTCTTT. This translates into CSVERSMNTEAFF.

This clonotype turned up a few times. The gene calls are TRBV7-8 and TRBJ2-7; TRBD2 matches at 9 bases. There are 14 residues in the CDR3. Germline V gene data show CDR1 as SGHVS and CDR2 as FQNEAQ. J lost 0 bases, V lost 5 bases, and 2 bases had no gene match. The CDR3 region has the DNA TGTGCCAGCAGCGTTAGCGGGAGCTCCTACGAGCAGTACGTC. This encodes CASSVSGSSYEQYV.

This clonotype has just a few counts. The genes are TRBV7-2 and TRBJ2-7, with D unclear. The CDR3 spans 14 residues. V lost 2 bases and J 1 base, leaving 9 bases between the germline ends. Germline CDR1 and CDR2: SGHTA and FQGNSA. CDR3 in amino acids: CASSLRLDSYEQYF. CDR3 DNA: TGTGCCAGCAGCTTAAGGCTGGATTCCTACGAGCAGTACTTC.

The gene calls are TRBV5-1 and TRBJ2-1, with 9 bases identical to TRBD2. There are 16 residues in the CDR3. CDR1 is SGHRS and CDR2 is YFSETQ in the germline V gene. After removal of 0 bases from V and 2 bases from J, the junction contained 3 bases not matched to a gene. The DNA of the CDR3 is TGCGCCAGCAGCTTGGAGGCTAGCGGGACCTACAATGAGCAGTTCTTC. This codes for CASSLEASGTYNEQFF.

V is TRBV4-3 and J is TRBJ1-3; unclear D gene. Germline V lookup: CDR1 LGHNA, CDR2 YSLEER. V was pared by 1 base and J by 0 bases, with 13 bases between. This CDR3 is 17 amino acids long. The CDR3 is CASSQVRARSSGNTIYF. The CDR3, as DNA: TGCGCCAGCAGCCAAGTTCGGGCCCGGAGCTCTGGAAACACCATATATTTT.

The sample holds a few counts of this clonotype. This chain connects TRBV15 to TRBJ2-7, with D perhaps matching TRBD1 or TRBD2 (5 bases each). CDR1 is LNHNV, CDR2 YYDKDF, per germline (reference sequence). CDR3 size: 14 residues. V was cut by 4 bases and J by 3 bases, with 13 bases left in between. CDR3 bases: TGTGCCACCAGCATCGGGACGAACGACTACGAGCAGTACTTC. Translating gives CATSIGTNDYEQYF.